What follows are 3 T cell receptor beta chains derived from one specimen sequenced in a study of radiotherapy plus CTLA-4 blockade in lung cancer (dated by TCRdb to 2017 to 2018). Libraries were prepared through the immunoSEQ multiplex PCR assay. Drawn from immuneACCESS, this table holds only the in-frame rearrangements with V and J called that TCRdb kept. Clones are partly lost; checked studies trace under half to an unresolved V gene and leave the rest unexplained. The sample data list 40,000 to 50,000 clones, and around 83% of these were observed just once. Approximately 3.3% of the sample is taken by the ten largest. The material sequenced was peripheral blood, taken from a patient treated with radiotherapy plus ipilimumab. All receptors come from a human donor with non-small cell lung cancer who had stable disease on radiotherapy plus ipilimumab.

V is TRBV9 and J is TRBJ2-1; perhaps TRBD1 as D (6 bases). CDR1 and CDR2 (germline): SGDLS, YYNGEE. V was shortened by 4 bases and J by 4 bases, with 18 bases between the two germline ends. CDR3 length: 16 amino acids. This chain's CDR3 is CASSSGVVGGYNEQFF. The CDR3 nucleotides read TGTGCCAGCAGCTCAGGGGTAGTTGGGGGATACAATGAGCAGTTCTTC.

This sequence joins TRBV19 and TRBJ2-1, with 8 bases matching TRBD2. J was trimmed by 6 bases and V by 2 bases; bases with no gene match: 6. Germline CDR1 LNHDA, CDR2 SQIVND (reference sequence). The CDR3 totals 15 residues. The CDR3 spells CASSISGLAVNEQFF. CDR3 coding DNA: TGTGCCAGTAGTATAAGCGGACTAGCAGTCAATGAGCAGTTCTTC. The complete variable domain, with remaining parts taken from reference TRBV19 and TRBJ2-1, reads DGGITQSPKYLFRKEGQNVTLSCEQNLNHDAMYWYRQDPGQGLRLIYYSQIVNDFQKGDIAEGYSVSREKKESFPLTVTSAQKNPTAFYLCASSISGLAVNEQFFGPGTRLTVL.

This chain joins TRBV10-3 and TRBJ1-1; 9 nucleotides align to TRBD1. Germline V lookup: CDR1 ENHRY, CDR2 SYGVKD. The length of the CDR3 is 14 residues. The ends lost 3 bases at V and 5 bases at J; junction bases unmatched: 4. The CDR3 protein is CAISDPGTGTEAFF. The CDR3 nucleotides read TGTGCCATCAGTGACCCTGGGACAGGGACTGAAGCTTTCTTT.